Listed here are 24 T cell receptor beta chains from one sample, sequenced in a study of T cells in localized non-small cell lung cancer. Profiling relied on immunoSEQ multiplex PCR, and the TCRdb table lists in-frame clones only, not all of them. The profile shows tens of thousands of clones, about 86% of them singletons. The sequencing used peripheral blood, collected before any cancer treatment. The receptors were gathered from a woman aged 18 to 55 with stage III lung adenocarcinoma.

The gene calls are TRBV7-3 and TRBJ2-7; the D call may be TRBD1 or TRBD2 (7 bases each). Trimming stripped 5 bases from V and 3 bases from J, with 11 bases between. CDR1 is SGHTA, CDR2 FQGTGA, per germline. CDR3 length equals 13 residues. DNA of the CDR3: TGTGCCAGCAGCCAGGGGGGGAACTACGAGCAGTACTTC. Its translation: CASSQGGNYEQYF.

This chain uses TRBV7-9 with TRBJ1-1; D is undetermined. The V gene lost 1 base and the J gene lost 1 base, with 16 bases spanning the gap. Germline CDR1 SEHNR, CDR2 FQNEAQ (reference sequence). The CDR3 runs to 17 residues. CDR3 in DNA: TGTGCCAGCAGCTTAGTGGGCATGGTGGGGTGGAACACTGAAGCTTTCTTT. Residues: CASSLVGMVGWNTEAFF.

This clone has a handful of counts. The chain combines TRBV19 with TRBJ1-4; the D is unclear. The CDR3 covers 13 residues. V dropped 1 base and J dropped 10 bases, with 10 bases sitting between them. Looked up from germline, CDR1 is LNHDA and CDR2 is SQIVND (reference sequence). CDR3 sequence: CASSIVSAGKLFF. In DNA form, the CDR3 reads TGTGCCAGTAGTATAGTGTCCGCTGGAAAACTGTTTTTT.

This clone was counted between two and nine times. The chain couples TRBV14 to TRBJ2-7; D gene uncertain. This CDR3 comprises 13 residues. CDR1 and CDR2 (germline): SGHDN, FVKESK. The V end was cut by 3 bases, the J end by 1 base, with 7 bases between. Here the CDR3 reads CASSHTASYEQYF. Here the CDR3 DNA reads TGTGCCAGCAGCCATACAGCTTCCTACGAGCAGTACTTC.

This chain joins TRBV9 and TRBJ2-3; D gene uncertain. The CDR3 runs 16 residues. CDR1 and CDR2 (germline): SGDLS, YYNGEE. Trimming pared 0 bases from V and 0 bases from J, leaving 11 bases between. CDR3 amino acids: CASSVEAAYSTDTQYF. The CDR3 coding sequence is TGTGCCAGCAGCGTAGAGGCAGCCTATAGCACAGATACGCAGTATTTT.

This clone occurred once. The rearrangement joins TRBV7-2 to TRBJ2-4, with unresolved D. This CDR3 region has 13 residues. In germline, CDR1 is SGHTA, CDR2 FQGNSA. Trimming shortened V by 0 bases and J by 12 bases, and 12 bases separated the two germline ends. The CDR3 is CASSLAVSPHQYF. The CDR3 coding sequence is TGTGCCAGCAGCTTAGCGGTTAGCCCCCATCAGTACTTC.

The chain couples TRBV27 to TRBJ2-1, with D possibly being TRBD1 (5 bases). CDR1 MNHEY and CDR2 SMNVEV come from the germline V gene (reference sequence). This CDR3 has 14 residues. Trimming left V 6 bases short and J 2 bases short, with 11 bases between. The CDR3 bases are TGTGCCAGCAGCCCCAGGGCTCCCTACAATGAGCAGTTCTTC. It specifies CASSPRAPYNEQFF.

The chain links TRBV5-1 to TRBJ2-1, with a tentative D call TRBD1 (6 bases). From germline, CDR1 is SGHRS and CDR2 YFSETQ. Trimming removed 0 bases at V and 9 bases at J, with 10 bases between. CDR3 length: 13 residues. CDR3 region: CASSLAGASEQFF. The DNA of the CDR3 is TGCGCCAGCAGCTTGGCAGGGGCGAGTGAGCAGTTCTTC.

CDR3: CASSISGTGTGELFF. CDR3 sequence (DNA): TGTGCCAGCAGCATATCCGGGACAGGGACCGGGGAGCTGTTTTTT. V gene TRBV9 combines with J gene TRBJ2-2; TRBD1 aligns across 9 bases. V was pared by 4 bases and J by 5 bases, with 6 bases of the junction left unmatched. This CDR3 spans 15 amino acids. Germline loops: CDR1 SGDLS, CDR2 YYNGEE.

The rearrangement uses TRBV2 and TRBJ2-7; D assignment may be TRBD1 or TRBD2 (5 bases each). Trimming took off 7 bases at V and 1 base at J, with 11 bases between the two ends. There are 13 residues in the CDR3. From germline, CDR1 is SNHLY and CDR2 FYNNEI. The CDR3 protein is CASTGAPSYEQYF. CDR3 sequence (DNA): TGTGCCAGCACCGGGGCCCCGTCCTACGAGCAGTACTTC.

The chain employs TRBV7-3 and TRBJ2-3; D gene uncertain. CDR1 and CDR2 (germline): SGHTA, FQGTGA. Trimming pared 5 bases from V and 4 bases from J, leaving 16 bases between. The CDR3 has 15 residues. In nucleotides, the CDR3 is TGTGCCAGCAGCCTGCAGGCGCACCGCGCAGATACGCAGTATTTT. Its translation: CASSLQAHRADTQYF.

This clone turned up a few times. The rearrangement links TRBV27 to TRBJ1-1; the match to TRBD1 covers 8 bases. The germline V gene has CDR1 MNHEY and CDR2 SMNVEV (reference sequence). The V gene end was trimmed by 2 bases and the J gene end by 4 bases; junction bases not matched to a gene: 6. CDR3 length: 15 amino acids. The CDR3 protein is CASSLRPGGFTEAFF. The DNA of the CDR3 is TGTGCCAGCAGTTTACGCCCAGGGGGCTTCACTGAAGCTTTCTTT.

The gene calls are TRBV5-4 and TRBJ1-6; a weak D match, TRBD1 (5 bases). Trimming cost V 5 bases and J 7 bases, with 16 bases left between them. CDR1 is SGHNT, CDR2 YYREEE, per germline (reference sequence). The CDR3 loop spans 15 amino acids. Here the CDR3 reads CASRKNTEGNSPLHF. CDR3 sequence (DNA): TGTGCCAGCAGAAAAAACACGGAGGGGAATTCACCCCTCCACTTT.

V gene TRBV7-9 combines with J gene TRBJ1-2, with TRBD1 as a possible D gene (6 bases). The CDR3 consists of 14 residues. Per germline, CDR1 SEHNR and CDR2 FQNEAQ (reference sequence). The V end lost 1 base, the J end lost 2 bases, and 8 bases lay between the germline ends. The CDR3, as DNA: TGTGCCAGCAGCTTAGGGCAGGGGAACTATGGCTACACCTTC. Translating gives CASSLGQGNYGYTF.

The rearrangement joins TRBV6-1 to TRBJ1-6, with TRBD1 matching over 7 bases. Germline V gene lookup returns CDR1 MNHNS and CDR2 SASEGT. J was trimmed by 10 bases and V by 11 bases; bases with no gene match: 14. The CDR3 is made up of 14 amino acids. CDR3 sequence: CAGTAGTEGSPLHF. The CDR3 bases are TGTGCCGGCACCGCCGGGACAGAGGGATCACCCCTCCACTTT.

The chain links TRBV2 to TRBJ2-1; 8 bases are shared with TRBD2. V gave up 5 bases and J gave up 5 bases; unmatched junction bases: 8. Germline V CDR1 and CDR2: SNHLY, FYNNEI. The CDR3 length is 15 residues. CDR3 DNA sequence: TGTGCCAGCAGTAAACGGGGGGGCGTGGACAATGAGCAGTTCTTC. Protein: CASSKRGGVDNEQFF.

The chain links TRBV6-1 to TRBJ1-5; D is uncertain. This CDR3 comprises 11 residues. Germline CDR1 is MNHNS and CDR2 is SASEGT. Trimming removed 4 bases from V and 4 bases from J, with 2 bases in between. The CDR3, as DNA: TGTGCCAGCAGTGGTAATCAGCCCCAGCATTTT. This gives the protein CASSGNQPQHF.

The chain joins TRBV5-8 to TRBJ1-2; TRBD1 matches 7 bases. CDR1 and CDR2 (germline): SGHTS, YDEGEE. J was trimmed by 5 bases and V by 7 bases; bases with no gene match: 8. This CDR3 spans 13 amino acids. The chain's CDR3 is CASADRVAYGYTF. CDR3 DNA sequence: TGTGCCAGCGCTGACAGGGTGGCGTATGGCTACACCTTC.

The genes are TRBV5-1 and TRBJ2-1; 10 bases agree with TRBD1. The V gene's germline CDR1 is SGHRS and CDR2 YFSETQ. V dropped 0 bases and J dropped 5; count of bases not matched to a gene: 2. The CDR3 is 15 residues long. Written as DNA, the CDR3 is TGCGCCAGCAGCTTGGGGACAGGGGGACACAATGAGCAGTTCTTC. It specifies CASSLGTGGHNEQFF.

The chain couples TRBV5-6 to TRBJ1-5; no reliable D call. CDR1 is SGHDT and CDR2 is YYEEEE in the germline V gene. The CDR3 extends over 14 amino acids. Trimming removed 3 bases at V and 4 bases at J, with 11 bases between. The DNA of the CDR3 is TGTGCCAGCAGCTCGACACGGACTAATCAGCCCCAGCATTTT. Translated, it gives CASSSTRTNQPQHF.

The gene calls are TRBV28 and TRBJ2-7, with D possibly TRBD2 on 6 matching bases. The CDR3 is made up of 15 amino acids. Germline loops: CDR1 MDHEN, CDR2 SYDVKM. The V end lost 4 bases, the J end lost 2 bases, and 15 bases lay between the germline ends. CDR3 nucleotides: TGTGCCAGCAGTTCCATTCGGGGGAACACCTACGAGCAGTACTTC. Its protein is CASSSIRGNTYEQYF.

This chain links TRBV19 with TRBJ1-5, with 7 bases identical to TRBD1. The CDR3 length is 13 residues. V dropped 7 bases and J dropped 3; count of bases not matched to a gene: 3. CDR1 LNHDA and CDR2 SQIVND come from the germline V gene (reference sequence). CDR3 in amino acids: CASTGQINQPQHF. The CDR3 DNA follows: TGTGCCAGTACGGGACAGATCAATCAGCCCCAGCATTTT.

V usage is TRBV5-1 and J usage is TRBJ1-4; a possible D gene is TRBD1 (6 bases). Trimming took off 2 bases at V and 5 bases at J, with 13 bases between the two ends. The CDR3 sequence is 15 residues long. Germline V gene data show CDR1 as SGHRS and CDR2 as YFSETQ. As DNA, the CDR3 is TGCGCCAGCAGCTTAACAGGGCTAGGGAATGAAAAACTGTTTTTT. Amino acids: CASSLTGLGNEKLFF.

This rearrangement joins TRBV5-1 to TRBJ2-3; 8 positions match TRBD2. Germline lookup yields CDR1 SGHRS and CDR2 YFSETQ. The V segment lost 0 bases and the J segment 4 bases; nucleotides outside the gene matches: 4. The CDR3 consists of 15 residues. The CDR3 here is CASSLGNGGADTQYF. The CDR3 DNA follows: TGCGCCAGCAGCTTGGGGAACGGGGGGGCAGATACGCAGTATTTT.